The 22 T cell receptor beta chains given below trace back to one sample, sequenced in a study of cytomegalovirus exposure and HLA in healthy donors. PCR employed 60 Vbeta and 13 Jbeta primers. Here immunoSEQ multiplex PCR was the method, and the copy in TCRdb shows in-frame clones only, minus some. The data contain roughly 220,000 clones, 70% of them singletons. Material: PBMCs. These receptors came from a middle-aged man in good health and CMV-seropositive.

The genes are TRBV6-5 and TRBJ2-5, with 11 nucleotides matching TRBD2. The DNA end is a closer match to TRBJ2-7, so the J assignment may be wrong. The CDR3 length is 15 residues. CDR1 MNHEY and CDR2 SVGAGI come from the germline V gene. In DNA, the CDR3 is TGTGCCAGCAGTTACGCTAGCGGGGGGCCCTACGAGCAGTACTTC. Protein product: CASSYASGGPYEQYF.

The CDR3 protein is CASSLTGAYGYTF. The CDR3 DNA reads as TGTGCCAGCAGCTTGACAGGGGCCTATGGCTACACCTTC. This chain uses TRBV11-2 with TRBJ1-2; 8 bases are a match to TRBD1. Looked up from germline, CDR1 is SGHAT and CDR2 is FQNNGV. The CDR3 contains 13 residues. Trimming removed 3 bases from V and 4 bases from J; junction bases left unmatched: 1.

This clone was seen a single time. The chain carries TRBV4-1 and TRBJ1-5; 9 nucleotides agree with TRBD1. J lost 2 bases, V lost 5 bases, and 7 bases had no gene match. Germline V gene data show CDR1 as MGHRA and CDR2 as YSYEKL. This CDR3 region has 16 residues. This CDR3 reads CASSTRTGDGNQPQHF. CDR3 sequence (DNA): TGCGCCAGCAGCACCCGGACAGGGGATGGCAATCAGCCCCAGCATTTT.

This chain uses TRBV5-1 with TRBJ2-1, with 7 bases lining up with TRBD2. The CDR3 covers 15 residues. Germline CDR1 reads SGHRS; CDR2 reads YFSETQ. J was trimmed by 3 bases and V by 1 base; bases with no gene match: 4. The CDR3: CASSLRERGYNEQFF. CDR3 coding DNA: TGCGCCAGCAGCTTGCGGGAGCGGGGCTACAATGAGCAGTTCTTC.

The V gene is TRBV19, the J gene TRBJ1-3; 9 bases align to TRBD1. The germline V gene has CDR1 LNHDA and CDR2 SQIVND (reference sequence). The CDR3 loop spans 16 amino acids. V shed 7 bases, J shed 3 bases, and the junction held 10 bases outside the gene matches. The DNA of the CDR3 is TGTGCCAGTATTGACTTGGGACAGGGAGGTGGAAACACCATATATTTT. Translating it yields CASIDLGQGGGNTIYF.

This clone occurred a few times. The rearrangement joins TRBV7-9 to TRBJ2-5; D ambiguous. Looked up from germline, CDR1 is SEHNR and CDR2 is FQNEAQ (reference sequence). Trimming cost V 5 bases and J 5 bases, with 12 bases left between them. The CDR3 has 13 amino acids. The CDR3 sequence is CASSQNGRETQYF. In nucleotides, the CDR3 is TGTGCCAGCAGCCAAAATGGCAGGGAGACCCAGTACTTC.

The chain has TRBV4-1 and TRBJ2-3; possible D gene TRBD2, 5 bases. Germline V gene sequence: CDR1 MGHRA, CDR2 YSYEKL. The length of the CDR3 is 16 residues. Trimming took off 4 bases at V and 6 bases at J, with 20 bases between the two ends. CDR3 DNA: TGCGCCAGCAGCCCCCGGATCGGCGGGTCCGGGGATACGCAGTATTTT. This translates into CASSPRIGGSGDTQYF.

The chain links TRBV5-3 to TRBJ2-1, with TRBD1 identical over 7 bases. TRBV5-3 is an ORF, and what it does is uncertain. The CDR3 has 15 amino acids. Unmatched junction bases numbered 10, after V lost 4 bases and J lost 6 bases. The CDR3 region has the DNA TGTGCCAGAAGCGAATCGACAGGGATGGTCAATGAGCAGTTCTTC. Protein: CARSESTGMVNEQFF.

V gene TRBV6-4 combines with J gene TRBJ1-5; 8 nucleotides agree with TRBD1. This CDR3 spans 14 amino acids. Looked up from germline, CDR1 is MRHNA and CDR2 is SNTAGT. V was clipped by 5 bases and J by 6 bases; unmatched bases: 6. The CDR3 is CASSPQGAGQPQHF. In DNA, the CDR3 is TGTGCCAGCAGTCCTCAGGGGGCAGGTCAGCCCCAGCATTTT.

The rearrangement uses TRBV7-2 and TRBJ2-5; 8 positions match TRBD1. The DNA matches TRBJ2-7 better at its end, which makes the J call doubtful. In germline, CDR1 is SGHTA, CDR2 FQGNSA. This CDR3 region has 15 residues. The CDR3 spells CASSLARTGIYEQYF. The CDR3 nucleotides are TGTGCCAGCAGCTTAGCCCGGACAGGGATCTACGAGCAGTACTTC.

V gene TRBV2 combines with J gene TRBJ2-7; TRBD1 matches 11 bases. This CDR3 spans 12 amino acids. CDR1 is SNHLY, CDR2 FYNNEI, per germline. The ends lost 8 bases at V and 3 bases at J; junction bases unmatched: 0. The CDR3 protein is CASGTGGYEQYF. The CDR3 DNA reads TGTGCCAGCGGGACAGGGGGCTACGAGCAGTACTTC.

This clone was seen a few times. The gene calls are TRBV6-1 and TRBJ2-7; D gene unclear. Germline V gene data show CDR1 as MNHNS and CDR2 as SASEGT. The CDR3 has 11 residues. Trimming pared 4 bases from V and 6 bases from J, leaving 7 bases between. DNA of the CDR3: TGTGCCAGCAGTGTCGGTCGCGAGCAGTACTTC. This sequence encodes CASSVGREQYF.

The chain carries TRBV19 and TRBJ1-2, with TRBD1 matching over 9 bases. This CDR3 is built from 14 residues. V lost 6 bases and J lost 4; bases outside the gene matches: 6. Germline V lookup: CDR1 LNHDA, CDR2 SQIVND (reference sequence). DNA of the CDR3: TGTGCCAGTAGAGGACAGGGGAAAATCTATGGCTACACCTTC. Protein sequence: CASRGQGKIYGYTF.

This clone came up a few times. Germline is not matched at one junction end, which may reflect a read error. V usage is TRBV7-9 and J usage is TRBJ1-6, with D uncertain. The CDR3 contains 16 residues. CDR1 and CDR2 (germline): SEHNR, FQNEAQ (reference sequence). The CDR3 region has the DNA TGTTCCAGCAGCTTAGGGATGGGAGAGACTAATTCACCCCTCCACTTT. It translates to CSSSLGMGETNSPLHF.

The V and J genes are TRBV4-2 and TRBJ1-1; possible D gene TRBD1, 5 bases. CDR3 length: 19 residues. V lost 1 base, J lost 5 bases, and 26 bases lay in between. Germline CDR1 and CDR2: LGHNA and YNFKEQ. CDR3 bases: TGTGCCAGCAGCCAAGGGGATTGGGAAAGGCGACTGGAGGGGACTGAAGCTTTCTTT. Translation: CASSQGDWERRLEGTEAFF.

The chain couples TRBV27 to TRBJ2-1; D uncertain. Trimming pared 0 bases from V and 3 bases from J, leaving 6 bases between. The CDR3 sequence is 14 residues long. Germline assignment: CDR1 MNHEY and CDR2 SMNVEV (reference sequence). The CDR3 sequence: CASSLSWSYNEQFF. The CDR3 bases are TGTGCCAGCAGTTTATCGTGGAGCTACAATGAGCAGTTCTTC.

The chain uses TRBV6-5 and TRBJ1-1; possibly TRBD1 for D (6 bases). CDR1 MNHEY and CDR2 SVGAGI come from the germline V gene. V was pared by 2 bases and J by 4 bases, with 11 bases between. The CDR3 covers 14 residues. CDR3 sequence: CASSYVTGSTEAFF. The CDR3 nucleotides are TGTGCCAGCAGTTACGTCACAGGGAGCACTGAAGCTTTCTTT.

The chain employs TRBV19 and TRBJ1-1, with no clear D. The germline gives CDR1 LNHDA, CDR2 SQIVND (reference sequence). This CDR3 has 13 residues. V gave up 0 bases and J gave up 8 bases, with 10 bases separating them. The CDR3 spells CASSIDIALEAFF. The CDR3 DNA reads as TGTGCCAGTAGTATAGATATAGCCTTAGAAGCTTTCTTT.

This chain joins TRBV5-6 and TRBJ1-2; no clear D. CDR1 and CDR2 from the germline V gene are SGHDT and YYEEEE. V lost 2 bases, J lost 13 bases, and 15 bases lay in between. The CDR3 covers 12 residues. The CDR3 coding sequence is TGTGCCAGCAGCTTCCAATCGTCCGGGTTCACCTTC. The encoded protein is CASSFQSSGFTF.

J is TRBJ1-4 and V is TRBV6-1; maybe TRBD1 (6 bases). The V gene's germline CDR1 is MNHNS and CDR2 SASEGT. This CDR3 comprises 14 residues. V gave up 6 bases and J gave up 7 bases, with 15 bases separating them. CDR3 region: CASSDQGNREKLFF. The CDR3 DNA follows: TGTGCCAGCAGCGATCAGGGGAATCGTGAAAAACTGTTTTTT.

The chain employs TRBV9 and TRBJ1-4, with D possibly being TRBD1 (5 bases). With 4 bases removed from V and 8 bases from J, the gap between germline ends came to 12 bases. The CDR3 has 13 residues. Germline loops: CDR1 SGDLS, CDR2 YYNGEE. CDR3 bases: TGTGCCAGCAGCCCCAGGGTGGGGGAAAAACTGTTTTTT. Amino acids: CASSPRVGEKLFF.

This clone was recorded a few times. The V gene is TRBV6-5, the J gene TRBJ2-7; 9 bases fit TRBD2. The V and J ends lost 10 bases and 2 bases, in that order; junction bases with no gene match: 9. Germline V CDR1 and CDR2: MNHEY, SVGAGI. This CDR3 has 14 amino acids. The CDR3 is CATRGTSFPYEQYF. The CDR3 nucleotides are TGTGCCACCAGGGGGACTAGCTTTCCCTACGAGCAGTACTTC.